This TCR beta chain was sequenced for a study of blood T cells in healthy people across ages (dated by TCRdb to 2013 to 2016). For the wider study: In model experiments, template switching captured roughly one uniquely barcoded TCR beta cDNA molecule for every two T cells. Using deep sequencing normalized with unique cDNA molecular identifiers, the study measured how TCR beta repertoire diversity changes with age. The donors were split into four age groups: young (average roughly 15 years), middle-aged (nearly 40), aged (more than 60) and long-lived (approximately 80). To avoid experimental bias, donors of different ages were distributed randomly across sequencing lanes. Two additional independent replicas of 1 million unique cDNA reads from the same blood draw were analyzed for two donors (one aged 18 to 30 and one aged 80 or older). The investigation overall reported the following: Compared with the aged group, the long-lived group had more naive CD4+ T cells, fewer expanded clones and increased TCR diversity, suggesting age selection. Observed TCR beta diversity per million T cells fell roughly linearly with age, and a significant reduction was already apparent by age roughly 40. Because donor CMV infection status was unknown, age-related changes in expanded clonotypes were potentially confounded. Because profiling used bulk unsorted PBMCs, naive and antigen-experienced compartments could not be compared conclusively. A strong correlation was found between observed TCR beta diversity and the percentage of naive T cells measured by flow cytometry. Estimates of total diversity based on one million sequenced T cells were regarded as lower bounds and as underestimates.

This clonotype was recorded many times. Its antigen is currently not known. No much larger clone is present one base from it, and per-base qualities are unavailable. The roughly 42 donors, aged roughly 6 to 95 years, were systemically healthy Caucasian individuals from Russia. Each donor gave about 9.7 milliliters of peripheral blood, drawn into EDTA-treated Vacutainer tubes. PBMCs were isolated by Ficoll-Paque density-gradient centrifugation, with at least 6 million obtained per sample. Trizol reagent was used to extract total RNA from the PBMCs, yielding at least 6 micrograms per sample. The percentages of naive CD45RAhigh/CD27high T cells were determined by flow cytometry on a PBMC aliquot from every donor. The receptor library was made with 5' RACE. Data came from an Illumina HiSeq 2500. The second PCR ran for roughly 7 to 11 cycles and used a J-beta primer mix along with a sample-barcoded 5' primer. A unique molecular identifier was introduced onto each TCR beta cDNA molecule by a template-switch 5' adaptor carrying 12 random nucleotides. Each sample yielded at least 2.5 million CDR3-containing paired-end reads. First-strand cDNA was synthesized from all RNA with the Mint cDNA synthesis kit, primed by a TRBC-specific oligonucleotide. After uracil-DNA glycosylase treatment, a first 18-cycle PCR used universal primers M1SS and BC2_uni_R on all cDNA. For the original study's pipeline: Normalization of each sample was performed by random selection of 1 million high-quality reads, each carrying a distinct molecular identifier. Instead of being binned into consensus sequences, reads that shared molecular identifiers were thrown out. MiTCR, set to a Q25 quality threshold and the strictest error-elimination algorithm, was used for CDR3 identification, clonotype clustering and error correction. Lower-bound total TCR beta diversity was estimated with a nonparametric unseen species model using Euler transformation. TCRdb reran the public reads through fastp at Q25 and MiXCR, keeping productive beta chains. Each record represents a unique CDR3 protein, reported with the most common genes and DNA among its rows. These V and J calls rely on TCRdb rather than the paper's analysis. This sample is represented by hundreds of thousands of distinct CDR3 sequences; about 32% of them were singletons. The ten largest clonotypes hold 15% of the sample.

Spanning cysteine to phenylalanine, the CDR3 consists of 16 amino acids. Only the CDR3 DNA is retained, 48 bases long and in frame from the first base. Sequences SGDLS (CDR1) and YYNGEE (CDR2) are obtained from the germline V gene. V loses 0 bases, J loses 2 bases, and the germline ends lie 9 bases apart. This clonotype originated in a woman aged 80 or older in good health. Donor details come from another sample of the same person, matched by shared clones. This receptor chain uses TRBV9 and TRBJ2-6; the best D guess is TRBD1, with 5 bases matching. The material sequenced was blood. The CDR3 corresponds to CASSVAVGAGANVLTF. The DNA sequence reads TGTGCCAGCAGCGTAGCTGTAGGGGCTGGGGCCAACGTCCTGACTTTC.